Following are 30 T cell receptor beta chains from one sample sequenced in a study of Ad26.COV2.S vaccination and SARS-CoV-2 variants (dated by TCRdb to the early 2020s). Libraries were prepared through the immunoSEQ multiplex PCR assay. TCRdb holds this immuneACCESS table with in-frame rearrangements only. Some clones are missing; in checked studies, unresolved V genes explain under half, and the rest has no known cause. The sample table records some 640,000 clones; more than 80% of these occur just once. Over 1.3% of the sample goes to the ten largest clones. The sample's treatment or condition label, decoded: roughly 19 received Ad26.COV2.S at low or high dose, single or two shots; about 5 received placebo; per-sample allocation not given. For vaccine and placebo recipients, the sequenced repertoires came from samples collected on day 63 after the first injection. The material sequenced was peripheral blood, taken in a trial of Ad26.COV2.S vaccine versus placebo. The receptors were sampled from a person aged 18-60 years who received the Ad26.COV2.S COVID-19 vaccine or a placebo.

The J gene is TRBJ1-2, the V gene TRBV12-3 or TRBV12-4; 8 bases are shared with TRBD1. Germline trimming cut 6 bases from V and 4 bases from J; bases unmatched to any gene: 4. The CDR3 is 13 amino acids. This CDR3 is CASRADRVYGYTF. CDR3 DNA sequence: TGTGCCAGCAGGGCGGACAGGGTCTATGGCTACACCTTC.

The chain combines TRBV7-9 with TRBJ2-2; 9 positions match TRBD1. The germline CDR1 and CDR2 sequences are SEHNR and FQNEAQ (reference sequence). After removal of 5 bases from V and 0 bases from J, the junction contained 7 bases not matched to a gene. The CDR3 sequence is 17 residues long. The CDR3 DNA reads as TGTGCCAGCAGCCGCGAACGACAGGGGGCGAACACCGGGGAGCTGTTTTTT. This encodes CASSRERQGANTGELFF.

The chain employs TRBV27 and TRBJ2-7, with D perhaps matching TRBD1 or TRBD2 (7 bases each). With 2 bases removed from V and 2 bases from J, the gap between germline ends came to 10 bases. Germline V CDR1 and CDR2: MNHEY, SMNVEV (reference sequence). This CDR3 is 14 amino acids long. In DNA, the CDR3 is TGTGCCAGCAGTTTACAGGGGGGGGCCTACGAGCAGTACTTC. Encoded protein: CASSLQGGAYEQYF.

The chain joins TRBV5-6 to TRBJ2-5; 10 bases are shared with TRBD1. Unmatched junction bases numbered 2, after V lost 5 bases and J lost 4 bases. This CDR3 has 13 residues. Germline V gene data show CDR1 as SGHDT and CDR2 as YYEEEE. CDR3 bases: TGTGCCAGCAGTTGGGACAGGGGAGAGACCCAGTACTTC. Translating it yields CASSWDRGETQYF.

The chain combines TRBV4-3 with TRBJ2-7, with D hard to call. The CDR3 has 14 amino acids. V lost 1 base to trimming and J lost 2 bases, with 9 bases between them. Germline loops: CDR1 LGHNA, CDR2 YSLEER. The CDR3 DNA is TGCGCCAGCAGCCAAGGTTGGAGCACCTACGAGCAGTACTTC. It is translated as CASSQGWSTYEQYF.

This rearrangement joins TRBV7-9 to TRBJ1-6; D not resolved. This CDR3 has 15 residues. V shed 5 bases and J shed 2 bases, with 10 bases lying between them. Germline V lookup: CDR1 SEHNR, CDR2 FQNEAQ (reference sequence). The CDR3: CASSDGEPYNSPLHF. DNA of the CDR3: TGTGCCAGCAGCGACGGGGAGCCCTATAATTCACCCCTCCACTTT.

The chain has TRBV7-2 and TRBJ1-5; D remains unclear. CDR1 and CDR2 from the germline V gene are SGHTA and FQGNSA. The CDR3 loop spans 13 amino acids. V dropped 4 bases and J dropped 7 bases, with 11 bases sitting between them. The CDR3 region is CASSSSRQQPQHF. The CDR3 DNA follows: TGTGCCAGCAGCTCTAGCCGCCAACAGCCCCAGCATTTT.

This clone appeared a few times. The V and J genes are TRBV6-6 and TRBJ1-4; the match to TRBD1 covers 10 bases. This CDR3 is built from 16 residues. CDR1 and CDR2 from the germline V gene are MNHNY and SVGAGI (reference sequence). V was pared by 7 bases and J by 8 bases, with 13 bases of the junction left unmatched. CDR3 DNA: TGTGCCAGCACCCAGACAGGGGGCGCGATCGACGAAAAACTGTTTTTT. Protein product: CASTQTGGAIDEKLFF.

The chain employs TRBV15 and TRBJ2-7; 14 positions agree with TRBD2. Germline trimming cut 3 bases from V and 6 bases from J; bases unmatched to any gene: 7. Germline V lookup: CDR1 LNHNV, CDR2 YYDKDF (reference sequence). The CDR3 is made up of 16 amino acids. As DNA, the CDR3 is TGTGCCACCAGCAGCTCCGGGACTAGCGGGAGATTCGAGCAGTACTTC. It translates to CATSSSGTSGRFEQYF.

The rearrangement joins TRBV7-3 to TRBJ1-6; 7 bases fit TRBD1. The CDR3 is 14 residues long. Trimming at V came to 2 bases and at J to 9 bases, leaving 4 bases not matched to a gene. Germline V gene data show CDR1 as SGHTA and CDR2 as FQGTGA. The CDR3 nucleotides read TGTGCCAGCAGCTTATCAGGGGGAGGTTCACCCCTCCACTTT. This codes for CASSLSGGGSPLHF.

This clone was counted once. This chain links TRBV28 with TRBJ1-5; D is unresolved. The CDR3 spans 17 residues. The germline V and J ends were trimmed by 3 bases and 3 bases, with 18 bases remaining between them. Germline loops: CDR1 MDHEN, CDR2 SYDVKM. The CDR3 region has the DNA TGTGCCAGCAGTTTTCCCCTCGATGCACGGGTCAATCAGCCCCAGCATTTT. Translated: CASSFPLDARVNQPQHF.

The chain couples TRBV30 to TRBJ2-3, with D hard to call. V gave up 5 bases and J gave up 6 bases, with 9 bases separating them. CDR3 length equals 11 residues. CDR1 is GTSNPN, CDR2 SVGIG, per germline (reference sequence). CDR3 nucleotide sequence: TGTGCCTGGGAAAACCGGGATACGCAGTATTTT. The encoded protein is CAWENRDTQYF.

The chain couples TRBV7-8 to TRBJ1-6; no clear D. V was clipped by 5 bases and J by 0 bases, with 11 bases between them. The CDR3 has 16 residues. The germline CDR1 and CDR2 sequences are SGHVS and FQNEAQ. This CDR3 is CASSPPKSSYNSPLHF. As DNA, the CDR3 is TGTGCCAGCAGCCCTCCCAAGAGCTCCTATAATTCACCCCTCCACTTT.

As to this clone: One junction end does not reproduce the germline sequence, and a read error may be involved. The V gene is TRBV12-3 or TRBV12-4, the J gene TRBJ2-7, with D hard to call. CDR3 length: 12 amino acids. The CDR3 protein is CASSSRSSEQYF. The DNA of the CDR3 is TGTGCCAGCAGTTCCAGATCCTCCGAGCAGTACTTC.

The chain recombines TRBV18 with TRBJ1-5, with 7 nucleotides matching TRBD1. J gave up 0 bases and V 6 bases, and 2 bases lay outside the gene matches. Germline-derived CDR1 and CDR2 are KGHSH and LQKENI. The CDR3 is made up of 14 amino acids. The CDR3 protein is CASSTGVSNQPQHF. The DNA for the CDR3 is TGTGCCAGCTCTACAGGGGTTAGCAATCAGCCCCAGCATTTT.

The chain employs TRBV7-6 and TRBJ2-1; tentatively, D is TRBD2 (7 bases). V lost 2 bases, J lost 6 bases, and 17 bases lay in between. Per the germline V gene, CDR1 is SGHVS and CDR2 is FNYEAQ. The CDR3 runs 16 residues. CDR3 coding DNA: TGTGCCAGCAGCTTAATTAGGGGGGGCCGAGGCAATGAGCAGTTCTTC. This translates into CASSLIRGGRGNEQFF.

The gene calls are TRBV3-1 (or the pseudogene TRBV3-2) and TRBJ2-1; 8 bases agree with TRBD1. The germline gives CDR1 LGHDT, CDR2 YNNKEL (reference sequence). This CDR3 region has 19 residues. V trimming: 4 bases; J trimming: 9 bases; junction bases outside the gene matches: 23. The CDR3 DNA follows: TGTGCCAGCAGCCTTTTAGGGACAGGTTTCCTTTATGAGAGAATTGAGCAGTTCTTC. It is translated as CASSLLGTGFLYERIEQFF.

The V gene is TRBV30, the J gene TRBJ2-7; D gene ambiguous. With 4 bases removed from V and 2 bases from J, the gap between germline ends came to 9 bases. This CDR3 is built from 12 residues. The germline CDR1 and CDR2 sequences are GTSNPN and SVGIG (reference sequence). In DNA, the CDR3 is TGTGCCTGGACCATCCGCCCCTACGAGCAGTACTTC. Residues: CAWTIRPYEQYF.

The rearrangement uses TRBV28 and TRBJ2-7; 7 nucleotides line up with TRBD1. Germline V lookup: CDR1 MDHEN, CDR2 SYDVKM. Trimming cost V 5 bases and J 1 base; bases outside gene matches: 8. The CDR3 is 15 residues long. As DNA, the CDR3 is TGTGCCAGCAGTGAAACCGGGACAGCGTCCTACGAGCAGTACTTC. Residues: CASSETGTASYEQYF.

Note on this clone: The sample contains more than one DNA sequence encoding this CDR3. This rearrangement joins TRBV24-1 to TRBJ2-7; D is possibly TRBD1 (5 bases). The CDR3 runs to 13 residues. CDR1 and CDR2 (germline): KGHDR, SFDVKD. V gave up 5 bases and J gave up 1 base, with 8 bases separating them. The CDR3 loop is CATSGRGSYEQYF. CDR3 sequence (DNA): TGTGCCACCAGTGGTAGGGGTTCCTACGAGCAGTACTTC.

This chain joins TRBV9 and TRBJ2-7; D might be TRBD2 (6 bases). CDR1 is SGDLS and CDR2 is YYNGEE in the germline V gene. CDR3 size: 14 residues. Trimming took off 0 bases at V and 3 bases at J, with 10 bases between the two ends. CDR3 region: CASSVGGAGYEQYF. CDR3 DNA sequence: TGTGCCAGCAGCGTAGGGGGAGCGGGCTACGAGCAGTACTTC.

The V and J genes are TRBV30 and TRBJ1-6; D is ambiguous. CDR1 GTSNPN and CDR2 SVGIG come from the germline V gene (reference sequence). This CDR3 is 12 amino acids long. V gave up 7 bases and J gave up 7 bases, with 11 bases separating them. The CDR3 region is CASGRVNSPLHF. For the CDR3, the DNA is TGTGCCTCAGGACGGGTCAATTCACCCCTCCACTTT.

This clone has only a few counts. This chain connects TRBV18 to TRBJ2-7; D unresolved. The CDR3 contains 15 residues. Trimming left V 3 bases short and J 6 bases short, with 18 bases between. The germline V gene encodes CDR1 KGHSH and CDR2 LQKENI. DNA of the CDR3: TGTGCCAGCTCACCCCTTGGCAATGCTCCCCGCGAGCAGTACTTC. Translating it yields CASSPLGNAPREQYF.

V gene TRBV5-1 combines with J gene TRBJ2-2; the D gene is possibly TRBD1 (6 bases). The CDR3 consists of 16 residues. The V and J ends lost 4 bases and 1 base respectively, with 14 bases between them. Per the germline V gene, CDR1 is SGHRS and CDR2 is YFSETQ. CDR3 loop: CASSPSGQKNTGELFF. CDR3 in DNA: TGCGCCAGCAGCCCCTCCGGACAGAAGAACACCGGGGAGCTGTTTTTT.

The chain employs TRBV3-1 (or the pseudogene TRBV3-2) and TRBJ2-5, with D maybe TRBD1 (6 bases). Germline V CDR1 and CDR2: LGHDT, YNNKEL (reference sequence). The CDR3 loop spans 13 amino acids. Trimming removed 9 bases at V and 2 bases at J, with 13 bases between. CDR3 in amino acids: CASHGTPQETQYF. In DNA, the CDR3 is TGTGCCAGTCACGGGACACCTCAAGAGACCCAGTACTTC.

The V and J genes are TRBV15 and TRBJ1-5; D unclear. This CDR3 contains 15 residues. The V gene lost 0 bases and the J gene lost 1 base, with 7 bases spanning the gap. The germline V gene encodes CDR1 LNHNV and CDR2 YYDKDF (reference sequence). The CDR3 reads CATSRDTGSNQPQHF. The CDR3 nucleotides read TGTGCCACCAGCAGAGACACGGGAAGCAATCAGCCCCAGCATTTT.

The rearrangement joins TRBV30 to TRBJ2-2; 13 bases match TRBD2. CDR1 is GTSNPN, CDR2 SVGIG, per germline (reference sequence). J was trimmed by 7 bases and V by 4 bases; bases with no gene match: 9. CDR3 length: 16 amino acids. CDR3 sequence reads: CAWTLGLAGVNGELFF. The CDR3 region has the DNA TGTGCCTGGACCCTCGGACTAGCGGGAGTGAACGGGGAGCTGTTTTTT.

The genes are TRBV20-1 and TRBJ2-3; D remains unclear. Looked up from germline, CDR1 is DFQATT and CDR2 is SNEGSKA (reference sequence). V was pared by 7 bases and J by 3 bases, with 5 bases between. This CDR3 comprises 10 residues. CDR3 residues: CSGLTDTQYF. CDR3 coding DNA: TGCAGTGGCCTGACAGATACGCAGTATTTT.

The chain is built from TRBV18 and TRBJ1-5; D remains ambiguous. V dropped 4 bases and J dropped 5 bases, with 9 bases sitting between them. Germline-derived CDR1 and CDR2 are KGHSH and LQKENI. This CDR3 is built from 13 residues. CDR3 protein: CASSQGKDQPQHF. CDR3 nucleotides: TGTGCCAGCTCACAGGGTAAGGATCAGCCCCAGCATTTT.

This rearrangement joins TRBV4-2 to TRBJ2-2, with TRBD1 as a possible D gene (5 bases). Germline V CDR1 and CDR2: LGHNA, YNFKEQ. This CDR3 is 15 amino acids long. V shed 4 bases and J shed 4 bases, with 13 bases lying between them. The CDR3 protein is CASSRNPDTTGELFF. The CDR3 DNA sequence: TGTGCCAGCAGCCGCAACCCGGACACCACCGGGGAGCTGTTTTTT.